The clone carrying this T cell receptor beta chain was detected only once. Authors' analysis steps: For nucleated cells, counts were estimated from reference gene primer amplification. The method was immunoSEQ multiplex PCR; TCRdb's version includes in-frame clones alone and lacks a portion of them. V and J calls plus clone size are reproduced from that table; the DNA served to infer D and trimming. Of about 250,000 clones listed, about nine tenths are singletons. The data were obtained in a study of blood T cell repertoires in COVID-19. Study-level background: Samples taken during acute and convalescent COVID-19 were collected in the United States, Italy and Spain. Sources were T cells, B-cell-depleted T cells, or PBMCs; the material itself was cDNA or gDNA.

V shed 2 bases and J 6 bases; nucleotides not matched to a gene: 4. This CDR3 spans 14 amino acids. Germline CDR1 KGHSH, CDR2 LQKENI. The TCR comes from a woman between 55 and 75 years old who had recovered from COVID-19. The chain carries TRBV18 and TRBJ2-3; 8 nucleotides match TRBD1. The specimen sequenced was peripheral blood. The CDR3 DNA reads as TGTGCCAGCTCACCATTTCAGGGGGCCGATACGCAGTATTTT. This encodes CASSPFQGADTQYF.